This T cell receptor beta chain was found in a study of blood T cell repertoires in COVID-19. Study-level background: T cells, B-cell-depleted T cells, or PBMCs provided the cDNA or gDNA that served as material.

CDR3 size: 15 residues. From germline, CDR1 is KGHDR and CDR2 SFDVKD. The V gene lost 4 bases and the J gene lost 2 bases, with 12 bases spanning the gap. Those enrolled, adults aged roughly 18 to 90 years, came from 20 to 25 US areas. Participants' reported clinical history set cohort assignment. In the original analysis: By means of reference gene primer amplification, nucleated cell counts were estimated. Sequencing was performed with immunoSEQ multiplex PCR; in TCRdb, only in-frame clones are kept and a portion is missing. V, J and clone size derive from that table, while D and trimming were established from the DNA sequence. Found here are hundreds of thousands of clones, approximately 89% of them singletons; the top ten hold 1% to 1.5%.

The sequenced sample consisted of PBMCs or T cells enriched from blood (not recorded which). The source of this sequence is a middle-aged woman with acute COVID-19. This rearrangement joins TRBV24-1 to TRBJ2-3; D remains unclear. CDR3 region: CATSDISGSTDTQYF. In DNA, the CDR3 is TGTGCCACCAGTGACATTTCAGGATCCACAGATACGCAGTATTTT.